These 19 T cell receptor beta chains share one sample of origin, sequenced in a study of CD8 T cells in Susac syndrome. After extraction with the RNeasy kit, roughly 0.45 to 1 ug of the RNA was reverse transcribed using random hexamers. TCRdb itself ran the immunoSEQ multiplex PCR reads through MiXCR, one entry per CDR3 protein. Of 150,000 to 200,000 distinct CDR3 sequences in the sample, over 75% were seen once. Sequencing input: CD4+ T cells from PBMCs. The receptors shown here come from a human donor with Susac syndrome.

The chain uses TRBV19 and TRBJ1-5; D remains unclear. Germline assignment: CDR1 LNHDA and CDR2 SQIVND (reference sequence). The V end was cut by 1 base, the J end by 4 bases, with 14 bases between. The CDR3 consists of 16 residues. CDR3 nucleotides: TGTGCCAGTAGTATAGCTCCCCCGGGCTCTAATCAGCCCCAGCATTTT. Translation gives CASSIAPPGSNQPQHF.

The chain joins TRBV6-2 or TRBV6-3 to TRBJ1-5; D is unclear. The CDR3 length is 16 residues. Germline V lookup: CDR1 MNHEY, CDR2 SVGEGT. V was clipped by 2 bases and J by 0 bases, with 11 bases between them. The CDR3 reads CASSYGQVYSNQPQHF. In DNA form, the CDR3 reads TGTGCCAGCAGTTACGGCCAGGTATATAGCAATCAGCCCCAGCATTTT.

V and J are TRBV28 and TRBJ2-6, with no clear D. CDR1 is MDHEN, CDR2 SYDVKM, per germline. The CDR3 covers 12 residues. Trimming took off 7 bases at V and 3 bases at J, with 4 bases between the two ends. The CDR3: CASMGGANVLTF. The CDR3 nucleotides read TGTGCCAGCATGGGTGGGGCCAACGTCCTGACTTTC. Variable domain in full (rest from reference TRBV28 and TRBJ2-6): DVKVTQSSRYLVKRTGEKVFLECVQDMDHENMFWYRQDPGLGLRLIYFSYDVKMKEKGDIPEGYSVSREKKERFSLILESASTNQTSMYLCASMGGANVLTFGAGSRLTVL.

The J gene is TRBJ1-1, the V gene TRBV5-1; D is uncertain. The CDR3 loop spans 13 amino acids. CDR1 and CDR2 from the germline V gene are SGHRS and YFSETQ. Trimming took 7 bases from V and 5 from J, leaving 15 bases between them. The CDR3 reads CASADPWETEAFF. The CDR3 DNA is TGCGCCAGCGCAGACCCGTGGGAGACTGAAGCTTTCTTT.

This clonotype was detected once. The gene calls are TRBV15 and TRBJ1-5; D unresolved. CDR1 and CDR2 (germline): LNHNV, YYDKDF (reference sequence). The ends were cut back, 1 base at V and 3 bases at J, with 7 bases in the middle. The CDR3 has 14 residues. CDR3 DNA: TGTGCCACCAGCAGAGCTTTTGTCAATCAGCCCCAGCATTTT. Its protein product is CATSRAFVNQPQHF.

V gene TRBV12-3 or TRBV12-4 combines with J gene TRBJ1-2; 8 nucleotides align to TRBD1. CDR3 length equals 14 residues. The J segment lost 7 bases and the V segment lost 5 bases, leaving 9 bases of the junction unmatched. CDR3 sequence reads: CASSIPGQVSGYTF. CDR3 DNA: TGTGCCAGCAGTATACCGGGACAGGTTTCTGGCTACACCTTC.

This chain connects TRBV11-2 to TRBJ2-7; D might be TRBD1 (6 bases). This CDR3 comprises 14 residues. The ends were cut back, 0 bases at V and 4 bases at J, with 10 bases in the middle. Per the germline V gene, CDR1 is SGHAT and CDR2 is FQNNGV. The chain's CDR3 is CASSLDRTAYEQYF. As DNA, the CDR3 is TGTGCCAGCAGCTTAGATAGGACAGCTTACGAGCAGTACTTC.

The chain carries TRBV5-4 and TRBJ1-1; D remains unclear. This CDR3 has 11 amino acids. Germline CDR1 SGHNT, CDR2 YYREEE (reference sequence). The V end was cut by 2 bases, the J end by 6 bases, with 5 bases between. The CDR3 is CASSFGAEAFF. The CDR3 nucleotides read TGTGCCAGCAGCTTCGGGGCTGAAGCTTTCTTT.

V usage is TRBV20-1 and J usage is TRBJ2-7; 11 nucleotides agree with TRBD2. The CDR3 totals 15 residues. The J segment lost 0 bases and the V segment lost 6 bases, leaving 7 bases of the junction unmatched. Germline V gives CDR1 DFQATT, CDR2 SNEGSKA (reference sequence). This CDR3 reads CSAESSGGISYEQYF. As DNA, the CDR3 is TGCAGTGCAGAATCTAGCGGGGGGATCTCCTACGAGCAGTACTTC.

J is TRBJ1-1 and V is TRBV4-1; D gene ambiguous. Deletions cut 2 bases from V and 0 bases from J, with 7 bases between. Per the germline V gene, CDR1 is MGHRA and CDR2 is YSYEKL. The CDR3 sequence is 14 residues long. The CDR3 DNA reads TGCGCCAGCAGCCAATACGGACTGAACACTGAAGCTTTCTTT. Translation gives CASSQYGLNTEAFF.

The rearrangement joins TRBV6-4 to TRBJ1-6; D is perhaps TRBD1 (5 bases). Between the trimmed V and J ends, which lost 3 bases and 10 bases, there was a span of 16 bases. This CDR3 spans 15 amino acids. CDR1 is MRHNA, CDR2 SNTAGT, per germline. The CDR3 DNA is TGTGCCAGCAGTGAAATGGGGGGTTTCCAGTCACCCCTCCACTTT. Amino acid sequence: CASSEMGGFQSPLHF.

This clonotype was observed a handful of times. The rearrangement joins TRBV25-1 to TRBJ1-2; D gene unclear. The CDR3 length is 13 residues. Trimming removed 2 bases from V and 7 bases from J, with 11 bases in between. Germline-derived CDR1 and CDR2 are MGHDK and SYGVNS. The CDR3 DNA reads as TGTGCCAGCAGTGAACAATCGGGATTTGGCTACACCTTC. Residues: CASSEQSGFGYTF.

V is TRBV10-3 and J is TRBJ1-1; D may be TRBD1 (5 bases). Germline V CDR1 and CDR2: ENHRY, SYGVKD. The ends were cut back, 4 bases at V and 6 bases at J, with 18 bases in the middle. The CDR3 sequence is 15 residues long. In DNA form, the CDR3 reads TGTGCCATCAGTGCAGGGAAGGGGCGCGCGGCTGAAGCTTTCTTT. Its translation is CAISAGKGRAAEAFF.

The genes are TRBV24-1 and TRBJ2-3; 12 nucleotides line up with TRBD2. Germline V CDR1 and CDR2: KGHDR, SFDVKD. The J segment lost 2 bases and the V segment lost 4 bases, leaving 6 bases of the junction unmatched. The CDR3 runs 17 residues. The CDR3 DNA is TGTGCCACCAGTGACCCCGGGACTAGCGGGTACACAGATACGCAGTATTTT. The encoded protein is CATSDPGTSGYTDTQYF.

The chain combines TRBV9 with TRBJ1-4; D call uncertain. This CDR3 region has 16 residues. The germline V and J ends were trimmed by 0 bases and 4 bases, with 13 bases remaining between them. The germline gives CDR1 SGDLS, CDR2 YYNGEE. The CDR3 DNA is TGTGCCAGCAGCGTAGAACTTGGGCGGAGTAATGAAAAACTGTTTTTT. Translating gives CASSVELGRSNEKLFF. Based on the CDR3 plus reference TRBV9 and TRBJ1-4, the full variable domain is DSGVTQTPKHLITATGQRVTLRCSPRSGDLSVYWYQQSLDQGLQFLIQYYNGEERAKGNILERFSAQQFPDLHSELNLSSLELGDSALYFCASSVELGRSNEKLFFGSGTQLSVL.

V usage is TRBV6-1 and J usage is TRBJ1-5; D might be TRBD1 (6 bases). CDR3 length equals 14 residues. V was trimmed by 7 bases and J by 6 bases, leaving 16 bases between them. Germline V gene lookup returns CDR1 MNHNS and CDR2 SASEGT. The CDR3 coding sequence is TGTGCCAGCAACGAAGGGGGAAACATTCAGCCCCAGCATTTT. Its protein is CASNEGGNIQPQHF.

The CDR3 nucleotides read TGTGCCAGCAGCCAAGATCCCGGGTCATGGATTGTCAGCACCGGGGAGCTGTTTTTT. Translated, it gives CASSQDPGSWIVSTGELFF. The gene calls are TRBV3-1 and TRBJ2-2, with no clear D. The CDR3 is 19 amino acids. The germline V gene has CDR1 LGHDT and CDR2 YNNKEL (reference sequence). The V end was cut by 0 bases, the J end by 4 bases, with 21 bases between.

The gene calls are TRBV2 and TRBJ1-2; the D gene is possibly TRBD1 (6 bases). V gave up 4 bases and J gave up 4 bases, with 16 bases separating them. In germline, CDR1 is SNHLY, CDR2 FYNNEI. This CDR3 has 15 amino acids. The DNA of the CDR3 is TGTGCCAGCAGTGTACTTGGACAGCAGACCTATGGCTACACCTTC. Its translation is CASSVLGQQTYGYTF.

The CDR3 protein is CACPANRGGLNTEAFF. CDR3 nucleotide sequence: TGTGCCTGCCCCGCGAACAGGGGCGGTTTGAACACTGAAGCTTTCTTT. The chain employs TRBV30 and TRBJ1-1; 7 bases are shared with TRBD1. Germline V gene sequence: CDR1 GTSNPN, CDR2 SVGIG (reference sequence). The V and J ends lost 6 bases and 0 bases, in that order; junction bases with no gene match: 13. The CDR3 has 16 amino acids.